Listed here is a single TCR beta chain. This specimen comes from a study of response to subunit inactivated influenza vaccine. TCRdb independently ran MiXCR on the RT-PCR reads; one entry per CDR3 protein. The sample has hundreds of thousands of distinct CDR3 sequences, 11% seen once. J was trimmed by 9 bases and V by 4 bases; bases with no gene match: 1. CDR1 and CDR2 from the germline V gene are SGHKS and YYEKEE (reference sequence). There are 12 residues in the CDR3. The same data also contributed to another study, on T cells expressing NK-cell markers. That report notes: 5'RACE template switching built TCR beta cDNA with unique molecular identifiers. Sorting of alpha-beta TCR T cells alone was achieved in several experiments with an anti-gamma-delta TCR antibody. NKG2C+ dominant clonotype frequencies in more than 5 donors were roughly 1.0-7.5% of CD8+ T cells. These clonotypes, the leaders elsewhere, also led the CD3+CD56-NKG2C+ fraction in a few donors.

The sequence came from a man in his fifties who received an inactivated influenza vaccine. J is TRBJ2-1 and V is TRBV5-5, with TRBD2 matching 10 bases. Here the sequenced sample was PBMCs from blood, taken on the day of vaccination. DNA for the CDR3: TGTGCCAGCAGCGGGACTAGCGCTGAGCAGTTCTTC. This codes for CASSGTSAEQFF.